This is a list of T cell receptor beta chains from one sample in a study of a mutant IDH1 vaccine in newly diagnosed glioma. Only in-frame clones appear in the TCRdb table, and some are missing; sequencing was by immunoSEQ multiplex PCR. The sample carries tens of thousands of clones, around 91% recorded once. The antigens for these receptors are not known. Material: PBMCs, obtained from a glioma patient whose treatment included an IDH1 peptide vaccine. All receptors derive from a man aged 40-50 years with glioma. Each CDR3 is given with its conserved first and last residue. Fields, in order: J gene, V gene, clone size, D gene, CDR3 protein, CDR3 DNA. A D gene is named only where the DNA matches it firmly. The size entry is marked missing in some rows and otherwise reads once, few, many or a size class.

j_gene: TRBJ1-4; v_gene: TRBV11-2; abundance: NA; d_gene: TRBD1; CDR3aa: CASSLVPGSGTGLNEKLFF; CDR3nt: TGTGCCAGCAGCTTAGTGCCGGGTTCCGGGACAGGGCTTAATGAAAAACTGTTTTTT
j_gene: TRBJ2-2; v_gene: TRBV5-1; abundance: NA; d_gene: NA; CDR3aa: CASSQPTGNTGELFF; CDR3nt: TGCGCCAGCAGCCAACCGACAGGGAACACCGGGGAGCTGTTTTTT
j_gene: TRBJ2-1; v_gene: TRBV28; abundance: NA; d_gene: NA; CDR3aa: CASSSSLRGVAYNEQFF; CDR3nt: TGTGCCAGCAGTTCGAGCCTTAGGGGGGTGGCCTACAATGAGCAGTTCTTC
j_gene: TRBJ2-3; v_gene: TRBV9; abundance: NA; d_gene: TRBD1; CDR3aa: CASSLRDSPGSDTQYF; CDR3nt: TGTGCCAGCAGCCTCCGGGACAGCCCGGGGTCAGATACGCAGTATTTT
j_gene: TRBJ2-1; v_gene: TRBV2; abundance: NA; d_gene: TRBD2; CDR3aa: CASSPGAGPYNEQFF; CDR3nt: TGTGCCAGCAGCCCTGGAGCGGGACCCTACAATGAGCAGTTCTTC
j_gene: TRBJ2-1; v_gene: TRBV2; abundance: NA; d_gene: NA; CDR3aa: CASSETGSVAEQFF; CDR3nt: TGTGCCAGCAGTGAAACTGGGTCCGTCGCTGAGCAGTTCTTC
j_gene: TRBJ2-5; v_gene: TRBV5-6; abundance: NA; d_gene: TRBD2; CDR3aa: CASSWRTSGGRYQETQYF; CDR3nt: TGTGCCAGCAGCTGGCGGACCAGCGGGGGGAGGTACCAAGAGACCCAGTACTTC
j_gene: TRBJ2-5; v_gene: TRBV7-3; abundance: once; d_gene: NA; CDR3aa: CASSFGLGGGETQYF; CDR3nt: TGTGCCAGCAGCTTCGGACTAGGGGGTGGAGAGACCCAGTACTTC
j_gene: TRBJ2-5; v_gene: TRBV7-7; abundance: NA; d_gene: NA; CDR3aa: CASSEGLSRETQYF; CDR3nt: TGTGCCAGCAGCGAGGGACTCAGCAGGGAGACCCAGTACTTC
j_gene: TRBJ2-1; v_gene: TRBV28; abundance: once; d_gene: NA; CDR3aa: CASSLDRWGSGSYNEQFF; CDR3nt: TGTGCCAGCAGTTTAGATCGGTGGGGGAGTGGCTCCTACAATGAGCAGTTCTTC
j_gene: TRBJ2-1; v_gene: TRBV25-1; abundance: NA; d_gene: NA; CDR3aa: CASQGLGSYNEQFF; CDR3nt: TGTGCCAGCCAGGGGCTGGGCTCCTACAATGAGCAGTTCTTC
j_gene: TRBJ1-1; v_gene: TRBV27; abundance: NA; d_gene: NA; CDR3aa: CASTSGGWNTEAFF; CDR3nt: TGTGCCAGCACGAGCGGGGGGTGGAACACTGAAGCTTTCTTT
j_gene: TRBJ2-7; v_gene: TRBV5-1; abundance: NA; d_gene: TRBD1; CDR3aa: CASRPGPGQGGNEQYF; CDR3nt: TGCGCCAGCCGCCCGGGCCCGGGACAGGGTGGTAACGAGCAGTACTTC
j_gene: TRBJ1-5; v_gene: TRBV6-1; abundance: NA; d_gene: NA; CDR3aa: CASAGAGNNQPQHF; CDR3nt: TGTGCCAGTGCGGGGGCAGGGAACAATCAGCCCCAGCATTTT